The next 15 T cell receptor beta chains were all read from a single sample in a study of sequential checkpoint blockade in melanoma. Profiling relied on immunoSEQ multiplex PCR, and the TCRdb table lists in-frame clones only, not all of them. The data contain 8,000 or so clones, less than 70% of them singletons. As for treatment: randomized to nivolumab then ipilimumab (arm A) or the reverse (arm B). Here the sequenced sample was CD8+ T cells sorted from blood (inferred from file names), taken from a patient given nivolumab and ipilimumab in sequence. The receptors derive from a human patient with melanoma. Some clones in this sample may be carry-over from other donors' samples.

This chain uses TRBV30 with TRBJ2-7; TRBD1 might be the D (5 bases). The CDR3 is 12 amino acids. Germline V gene sequence: CDR1 GTSNPN, CDR2 SVGIG (reference sequence). V was cut by 3 bases and J by 1 base, with 7 bases left in between. Here the CDR3 reads CAWRDTSYEQYF. The CDR3 DNA reads TGTGCCTGGAGGGACACTTCCTACGAGCAGTACTTC.

The chain uses TRBV25-1 and TRBJ1-6; D unresolved. Per the germline V gene, CDR1 is MGHDK and CDR2 is SYGVNS. V lost 0 bases, J lost 7 bases, and 13 bases lay in between. The CDR3 extends over 16 amino acids. The CDR3 DNA reads as TGTGCCAGCAGTGAATACGAGGCCCGTCGAAATTCACCCCTCCACTTT. The encoded protein is CASSEYEARRNSPLHF.

The table lists this clone with a few counts. The chain carries TRBV7-9 and TRBJ2-7; D is possibly TRBD2 (7 bases). Germline CDR1 is SEHNR and CDR2 is FQNEAQ (reference sequence). Trimming took 5 bases from V and 7 from J, leaving 18 bases between them. The CDR3 spans 14 residues. The CDR3 nucleotides are TGTGCCAGCAGCGGCGGGGGCGGGACCGTAGAGCAGTACTTC. This encodes CASSGGGGTVEQYF.

J is TRBJ1-1 and V is TRBV4-1, with 7 bases aligning to TRBD1. The V gene end was trimmed by 4 bases and the J gene end by 3 bases; junction bases not matched to a gene: 8. This CDR3 has 15 amino acids. Germline CDR1 reads MGHRA; CDR2 reads YSYEKL. CDR3 residues: CASSPLYRGDTEAFF. Here the CDR3 DNA reads TGCGCCAGCAGCCCATTGTACAGGGGAGACACTGAAGCTTTCTTT.

This clone was picked up one time. The V call is TRBV6-1, the J call TRBJ1-1; D possibly corresponds to TRBD1 (5 bases). Germline CDR1 reads MNHNS; CDR2 reads SASEGT. CDR3 length: 16 amino acids. V was cut by 2 bases and J by 0 bases, with 13 bases left in between. CDR3 coding DNA: TGTGCCAGCAGTGAACTGGCAGGGTCAATGAACACTGAAGCTTTCTTT. Translated, it gives CASSELAGSMNTEAFF.

This chain joins TRBV19 and TRBJ1-5; no clear D. The CDR3 has 14 amino acids. CDR1 and CDR2 (germline): LNHDA, SQIVND (reference sequence). Trimming cost V 2 bases and J 5 bases, with 10 bases left between them. As DNA, the CDR3 is TGTGCCAGTAGTATAAGACTTCGCGATCAGCCCCAGCATTTT. Protein sequence: CASSIRLRDQPQHF.

This sequence joins TRBV13 and TRBJ2-1, with 10 bases aligning to TRBD1. V shed 5 bases and J 6 bases; nucleotides not matched to a gene: 7. The CDR3 length is 15 residues. CDR1 is PRHDT, CDR2 FYEKMQ, per germline (reference sequence). CDR3 amino acids: CASSVRDRGLNEQFF. For the CDR3, the DNA is TGTGCCAGCAGCGTCCGGGACAGGGGTCTCAATGAGCAGTTCTTC. The variable domain in full, completed from reference TRBV13 and TRBJ2-1, reads AAGVIQSPRHLIKEKRETATLKCYPIPRHDTVYWYQQGPGQDPQFLISFYEKMQSDKGSIPDRFSAQQFSDYHSELNMSSLELGDSALYFCASSVRDRGLNEQFFGPGTRLTVL.

The CDR3: CASWDYRMNTEAFF. The DNA of the CDR3 is TGTGCCAGCTGGGACTACCGCATGAACACTGAAGCTTTCTTT. The J gene is TRBJ1-1, the V gene TRBV2, with D possibly being TRBD1 (5 bases). Germline loops: CDR1 SNHLY, CDR2 FYNNEI. The CDR3 is made up of 14 amino acids. Trimming shortened V by 8 bases and J by 0 bases, and 13 bases separated the two germline ends.

This chain links TRBV11-3 with TRBJ1-1; D might be TRBD1 (5 bases). V was cut by 1 base and J by 3 bases, with 12 bases left in between. The CDR3 consists of 15 residues. The V gene's germline CDR1 is SGHNT and CDR2 YENEEA. In DNA form, the CDR3 reads TGTGCCAGCAGCTTAGTGTACAGGCGATACACTGAAGCTTTCTTT. Its protein is CASSLVYRRYTEAFF.

J is TRBJ2-7 and V is TRBV19; no reliable D call. The V end lost 1 base, the J end lost 2 bases, and 9 bases lay between the germline ends. CDR3 length: 14 amino acids. Germline V CDR1 and CDR2: LNHDA, SQIVND (reference sequence). In nucleotides, the CDR3 is TGTGCCAGTAGTATAGTTCACAGCACCTACGAGCAGTACTTC. This encodes CASSIVHSTYEQYF.

V is TRBV4-1 and J is TRBJ1-5; D is unresolved. This CDR3 is built from 14 residues. Germline CDR1 reads MGHRA; CDR2 reads YSYEKL. Between the trimmed V and J ends, which lost 0 bases and 11 bases, there was a span of 14 bases. CDR3: CASSQDPHKSAQHF. In DNA form, the CDR3 reads TGCGCCAGCAGCCAAGATCCGCATAAATCAGCCCAGCATTTT.

The V and J genes are TRBV6-5 and TRBJ2-7; maybe TRBD2 (6 bases). The V end lost 6 bases, the J end lost 0 bases, and 15 bases lay between the germline ends. This CDR3 spans 15 amino acids. Germline V gene lookup returns CDR1 MNHEY and CDR2 SVGAGI. The CDR3 DNA is TGTGCCAGCAGCCCATGGGGAGGTACCTCCTACGAGCAGTACTTC. The encoded protein is CASSPWGGTSYEQYF.

This clone was seen many times. The chain combines TRBV29-1 with TRBJ2-7; 8 bases agree with TRBD1. CDR3 length equals 13 residues. J gave up 4 bases and V 7 bases, and 9 bases lay outside the gene matches. Germline V lookup: CDR1 SQVTM, CDR2 ANQGSEA. The CDR3, as DNA: TGCAGCGCCATAACAGGGGGTCCGTACGAGCAGTACTTC. Its translation: CSAITGGPYEQYF.

This clone has just one count. The chain joins TRBV2 to TRBJ2-7; possible D gene TRBD1, 6 bases. Trimming took 4 bases from V and 7 from J, leaving 14 bases between them. The CDR3 has 13 amino acids. The germline CDR1 and CDR2 sequences are SNHLY and FYNNEI. CDR3 sequence (DNA): TGTGCCAGCAGTGGCCGGGACACAGGGGAGCAGTACTTC. Its translation: CASSGRDTGEQYF.

The rearrangement uses TRBV2 and TRBJ2-7; a weak D match, TRBD2 (6 bases). This CDR3 has 12 residues. V was cut by 3 bases and J by 5 bases, with 8 bases left in between. Germline CDR1 is SNHLY and CDR2 is FYNNEI. The CDR3 protein is CASSEWGDEQYF. The CDR3 DNA is TGTGCCAGCAGTGAGTGGGGGGACGAGCAGTACTTC.